This T cell receptor beta chain was documented in a study of beta chain features in type 1 diabetes. As for the study in general: Examined across all samples were around 110 million sorted cells.

The investigators reverse transcribed all of the isolated RNA, so they sequenced expressed TCRB transcripts. Profiling relied on immunoSEQ multiplex PCR, and the TCRdb table lists in-frame clones only, not all of them. In the table there are hundreds of thousands of clones, roughly 11% of which are singletons. With 5 bases clipped from V and 2 bases from J, the junction kept 7 bases outside the gene matches. Germline lookup yields CDR1 SGHTA and CDR2 FQGNSA. CDR3 length equals 15 residues. Regarding this clone: Its target is not known.

Regarding the study as a whole: Junctions at VDJ sites from type 1 diabetes patients had fewer insertions and more deletions.

The rearrangement uses TRBV7-2 and TRBJ2-3; 7 bases agree with TRBD2. The specimen sequenced was naive CD4+ T cells from blood. The TCR originated in a woman in her late teens or twenties in good health. In nucleotides, the CDR3 is TGTGCCAGCAGCCTACAAGCGGGGACCACAGATACGCAGTATTTT. Its translation: CASSLQAGTTDTQYF.